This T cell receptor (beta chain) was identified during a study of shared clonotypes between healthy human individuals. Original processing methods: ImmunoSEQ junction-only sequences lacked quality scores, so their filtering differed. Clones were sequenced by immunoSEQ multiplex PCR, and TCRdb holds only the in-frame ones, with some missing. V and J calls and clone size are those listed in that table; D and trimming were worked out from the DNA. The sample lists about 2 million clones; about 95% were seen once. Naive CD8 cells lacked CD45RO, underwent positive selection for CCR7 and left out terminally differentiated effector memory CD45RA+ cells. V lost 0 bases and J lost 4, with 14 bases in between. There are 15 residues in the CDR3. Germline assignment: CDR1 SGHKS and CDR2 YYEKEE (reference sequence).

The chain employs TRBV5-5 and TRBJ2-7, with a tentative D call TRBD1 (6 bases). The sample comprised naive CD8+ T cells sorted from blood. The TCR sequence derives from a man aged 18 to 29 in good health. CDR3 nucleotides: TGTGCCAGCAGCTTGGCCAAGGGGGTTTTGTACGAGCAGTACTTC. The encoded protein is CASSLAKGVLYEQYF.